This record looks at one TCR beta chain sequence and its context. Its target antigen remains unknown. The record has no base qualities; no much larger clone is one base away. TCRbeta CDR3 regions were amplified from genomic DNA using the immunoSEQ Assay, a bias-controlled multiplex PCR. On the study's bioinformatics: The number of nucleated cells in each sample was estimated by amplification of reference gene primers within the assay. To quantify the absolute abundance of each unique TCRbeta CDR3 rearrangement, sequence reads were collapsed and filtered. For each sample, productive Simpson clonality was calculated as the square root of Simpson's diversity index over productive rearrangements. TCRdb's version of the immuneACCESS table is confined to in-frame rearrangements and falls short of the full clone set. An unresolved V gene accounts for under half of the shortfall where checked; the remainder is of unknown origin. The V and J calls and clone size were taken over from that table, and D and trimming were inferred from the DNA. Present in this sample are over 65,000 clones, around 78% of which were seen just once. The top ten constitute around 33% of the sample.

The CDR3 holds 16 amino acids from the cysteine to the phenylalanine. Solely the CDR3 DNA is kept, with 48 bases framed from the first base. The germline V gene provides CDR1 SGHVS and CDR2 FNYEAQ. The germline V and J ends show losses of 6 bases and 5 bases respectively, and no gene match explains 8 bases of the junction. At one collaborating source in Seattle, patients were enrolled during active infection and were followed longitudinally through the course of disease. Each collaborating institution followed its own protocols to collect whole blood in K2EDTA tubes. Collaborator samples were shipped for TCRbeta analysis as frozen whole blood, isolated PBMCs, or DNA extracted from either sample type. The sample belongs to a study of blood T cell repertoires in COVID-19 (dated by TCRdb to 2020 to 2022). About the full investigation: Collaborator samples came from the United States, Italy and Spain and covered acute and convalescent phases of COVID-19. The prospective study material was composed of cDNA or gDNA derived from T cells, B-cell-depleted T cells, or PBMCs. Subjects who had been exposed to COVID-19, were actively infected with it, or had recovered from it provided the deeply sampled blood TCRbeta repertoires that made up the dataset. The repertoires were made available in a free public database intended to serve as a resource for research on the immune response to SARS-CoV-2. The samples were drawn from two sources: the first 160 participants of the ongoing ImmuneRACE study, and 1,000 to 1,500 subjects contributed by 6 global collaborators. Nearly every sample came with metadata listing a de-identified subject ID, COVID-19 status, age in years and sex. HLA class I and class II types, where available, came from metadata supplied by the sample provider rather than from assay-based typing. General study outcomes and caveats: The amount of clinical and demographic metadata varied by source and participant and was provided uncurated.

The source is a man aged 55-75 years with COVID-19, enrolled during active disease. The chain uses TRBV7-6 and TRBJ1-6; 9 bases in the middle match TRBD1. Sequences were obtained from peripheral blood. This receptor has the CDR3 CASSRDRGTNNSPLHF. The nucleotide sequence reads TGTGCCAGCAGTAGAGACAGGGGGACGAATAATTCACCCCTCCACTTT.